Included here is one T cell receptor (beta chain) sequence, with context. The sample carries other DNA sequences with the same CDR3. This entry comes from a study of blood T cell repertoires in COVID-19. The V end lost 2 bases, the J end lost 5 bases, and 9 bases lay between the germline ends. The CDR3 contains 13 residues. TCRdb keeps only in-frame clones here, not all; method: immunoSEQ multiplex PCR. The sample contains 50,000 to 75,000 clones, more than 85% of which appear only once. Material for sequencing was peripheral blood. This TCR derives from a man of 80 years or more in a cohort sampled during active COVID-19. The chain employs TRBV12-3 or TRBV12-4 and TRBJ1-1; D gene unclear. This CDR3 is CASSLTGYTEAFF. As DNA, the CDR3 is TGTGCCAGCAGTTTAACGGGATATACTGAAGCTTTCTTT.